This T cell receptor beta chain derives from a study of blood T cell repertoires in COVID-19. Background on the study: Italy, Spain and the United States were the sources of the convalescent and acute COVID-19 samples. T cells, B-cell-depleted T cells, or PBMCs provided the cDNA or gDNA that served as material.

The CDR3 consists of 11 residues. Germline-derived CDR1 and CDR2 are MDHEN and SYDVKM. Trimming removed 7 bases at V and 11 bases at J, with 14 bases between. Study processing details: Estimated nucleated cell counts came from reference gene primer amplification. The method was immunoSEQ multiplex PCR; TCRdb's version includes in-frame clones alone and lacks a portion of them. V and J calls and clone size come straight from that table; D and trimming were deduced from the DNA. The sample carries about 100,000 clones, almost 90% recorded once. The sequence derives from a human donor in a cohort sampled during active COVID-19. Specimen: peripheral blood. The chain links TRBV28 to TRBJ1-1, with no clear D. Written as DNA, the CDR3 is TGTGCCAGCATCCAAGCTGAACGGGCTTTCTTT. Its translation: CASIQAERAFF.